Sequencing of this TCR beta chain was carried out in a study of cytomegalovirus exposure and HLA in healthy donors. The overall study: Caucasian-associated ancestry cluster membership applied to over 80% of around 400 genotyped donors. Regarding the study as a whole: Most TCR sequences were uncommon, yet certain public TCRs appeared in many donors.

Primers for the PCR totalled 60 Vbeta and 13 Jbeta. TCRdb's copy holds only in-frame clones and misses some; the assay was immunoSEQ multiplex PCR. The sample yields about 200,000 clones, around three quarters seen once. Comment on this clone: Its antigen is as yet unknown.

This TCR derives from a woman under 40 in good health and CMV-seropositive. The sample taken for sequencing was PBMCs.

The CDR3 spells CASSETRDTNYGYTF. The CDR3 nucleotides read TGTGCCAGCAGTGAAACCCGGGACACAAACTATGGCTACACCTTC. The chain joins TRBV7-9 to TRBJ1-2; TRBD1 is a possible D gene (6 bases). This CDR3 spans 15 amino acids. The germline V and J ends were trimmed by 6 bases and 2 bases, with 16 bases remaining between them. Germline V lookup: CDR1 SEHNR, CDR2 FQNEAQ (reference sequence).